Each of the 20 T cell receptor beta chains below was sequenced from the same sample in a study of immune evolution from preneoplasia to lung adenocarcinoma. TCRdb's copy holds only in-frame clones and misses some; the assay was immunoSEQ multiplex PCR. The sample contains thousands of clones, about 80% of which appear only once. Sequenced: FFPE minimally invasive lung adenocarcinoma tissue. The receptors come from a person in their sixties or seventies with lung adenocarcinoma.

V usage is TRBV27 and J usage is TRBJ2-7, with no clear D. CDR3 size: 13 residues. From germline, CDR1 is MNHEY and CDR2 SMNVEV (reference sequence). The V end was cut by 4 bases, the J end by 1 base, with 8 bases between. This CDR3 reads CASSSPLSYEQYF. DNA for the CDR3: TGTGCCAGCAGTTCCCCCCTGTCCTACGAGCAGTACTTC.

This sequence joins TRBV5-1 and TRBJ2-1; D might be TRBD2 (5 bases). CDR3 length: 14 residues. Germline V gene sequence: CDR1 SGHRS, CDR2 YFSETQ. V was clipped by 5 bases and J by 4 bases, with 13 bases between them. The CDR3, as DNA: TGCGCCAGCAGTGTGGGAGAGACATACAATGAGCAGTTCTTC. Translation gives CASSVGETYNEQFF.

The chain is built from TRBV27 and TRBJ2-3; 8 bases fit TRBD2. J gave up 4 bases and V 2 bases, and 5 bases lay outside the gene matches. This CDR3 is 15 amino acids long. Germline V gene lookup returns CDR1 MNHEY and CDR2 SMNVEV (reference sequence). The chain's CDR3 is CASSLRSGGADTQYF. Here the CDR3 DNA reads TGTGCCAGCAGTTTAAGATCCGGGGGGGCAGATACGCAGTATTTT.

This chain uses TRBV30 with TRBJ2-5; TRBD1 is a possible D gene (5 bases). Gene TRBJ2-7 matches the end of the DNA better, so the J call may be wrong. This CDR3 has 14 amino acids. CDR1 is GTSNPN, CDR2 SVGIG, per germline (reference sequence). In nucleotides, the CDR3 is TGTGCCTGGAGTGTATTTAGGACATCCTACGAGCAGTACTTC. Protein product: CAWSVFRTSYEQYF.

This clone has just a few counts. CDR3 amino acids: CATSRGQTGELFF. The CDR3 bases are TGTGCCACCAGCAGAGGACAGACCGGGGAGCTGTTTTTT. This chain uses TRBV15 with TRBJ2-2, with D tentatively TRBD1 (5 bases). V lost 1 base and J 5 bases, leaving 5 bases between the germline ends. Germline lookup yields CDR1 LNHNV and CDR2 YYDKDF (reference sequence). The length of the CDR3 is 13 residues.

The chain employs TRBV7-9 and TRBJ1-1; D uncertain. Germline values: CDR1 SEHNR, CDR2 FQNEAQ (reference sequence). V shed 5 bases and J shed 1 base, with 17 bases lying between them. The CDR3 is made up of 16 amino acids. The CDR3 DNA reads as TGTGCCAGCAGCCTCCCCCCGCCTGGGAGGAACACTGAAGCTTTCTTT. Its protein is CASSLPPPGRNTEAFF.

The V gene is TRBV19, the J gene TRBJ1-2, with D possibly TRBD1 on 5 matching bases. V was pared by 7 bases and J by 4 bases, with 16 bases between. CDR1 and CDR2 (germline): LNHDA, SQIVND (reference sequence). This CDR3 is built from 14 residues. The CDR3 DNA reads as TGTGCCAGTACCTCTTTCACAGGATTCTATGGCTACACCTTC. Amino acids: CASTSFTGFYGYTF.

The chain carries TRBV2 and TRBJ2-2, with D tentatively TRBD2 (5 bases). Trimming shortened V by 3 bases and J by 0 bases, and 8 bases separated the two germline ends. CDR1 and CDR2 (germline): SNHLY, FYNNEI. The CDR3 loop spans 15 amino acids. The CDR3 spells CASSDSGSNTGELFF. CDR3 coding DNA: TGTGCCAGCAGTGACAGCGGATCGAACACCGGGGAGCTGTTTTTT. The full variable domain, completed using reference TRBV2 and TRBJ2-2, is EPEVTQTPSHQVTQMGQEVILRCVPISNHLYFYWYRQILGQKVEFLVSFYNNEISEKSEIFDDQFSVERPDGSNFTLKIRSTKLEDSAMYFCASSDSGSNTGELFFGEGSRLTVL.

V usage is TRBV27 and J usage is TRBJ1-1, with D maybe TRBD1 (6 bases). Germline CDR1 is MNHEY and CDR2 is SMNVEV (reference sequence). The CDR3 has 14 amino acids. V lost 3 bases and J lost 4, with 12 bases in between. CDR3 residues: CASSLTGGATEAFF. CDR3 coding DNA: TGTGCCAGCAGTTTGACAGGCGGGGCCACTGAAGCTTTCTTT.

This sequence joins TRBV18 and TRBJ2-5; 10 nucleotides align to TRBD2. The CDR3 has 17 residues. Germline V gene data show CDR1 as KGHSH and CDR2 as LQKENI. After removal of 3 bases from V and 4 bases from J, the junction contained 11 bases not matched to a gene. For the CDR3, the DNA is TGTGCCAGCTCACCGGCTAGCGGGAGCTGGGAGGGAGAGACCCAGTACTTC. It translates to CASSPASGSWEGETQYF.

This chain joins TRBV27 and TRBJ2-3; D is undetermined. This CDR3 contains 14 residues. V lost 6 bases to trimming and J lost 2 bases, with 12 bases between them. Germline CDR1 reads MNHEY; CDR2 reads SMNVEV (reference sequence). The CDR3 is CASSSDHPTDTQYF. Here the CDR3 DNA reads TGTGCCAGCAGCTCGGACCATCCCACAGATACGCAGTATTTT.

J is TRBJ2-3 and V is TRBV5-6, with TRBD1 as a possible D gene (7 bases). This CDR3 spans 17 amino acids. CDR1 and CDR2 (germline): SGHDT, YYEEEE. V lost 4 bases and J lost 2, with 20 bases in between. In DNA, the CDR3 is TGTGCCAGCAGCCATACTTACAGGGGCGGGAACACAGATACGCAGTATTTT. Amino acids: CASSHTYRGGNTDTQYF.

The CDR3 DNA is TGTGCCAGCAGCTCTTACGGGGGGTCCGGGGAGCTGTTTTTT. It encodes CASSSYGGSGELFF. V is TRBV6-6 and J is TRBJ2-2, with 7 bases matching TRBD2. Trimming cost V 6 bases and J 6 bases; bases outside gene matches: 7. The CDR3 has 14 amino acids. The germline V gene has CDR1 MNHNY and CDR2 SVGAGI (reference sequence).

The V call is TRBV5-8, the J call TRBJ1-6, with D possibly matching TRBD1 (6 bases). The CDR3 has 14 amino acids. CDR1 is SGHTS, CDR2 YDEGEE, per germline. Between the trimmed V and J ends, which lost 2 bases and 8 bases, there was a span of 11 bases. The CDR3 sequence: CASSFHRDDSPLHF. CDR3 coding DNA: TGTGCCAGCAGCTTTCACAGGGACGATTCACCCCTCCACTTT.

CDR3 sequence (DNA): TGTGCCAGCAGCCCTTTGTCGGGAGAGCGCGAGACCCAGTACTTC. Translating it yields CASSPLSGERETQYF. V and J are TRBV14 and TRBJ2-5; D perhaps matches TRBD2 (6 bases). The CDR3 covers 15 residues. Trimming stripped 4 bases from V and 5 bases from J, with 17 bases between. The germline V gene encodes CDR1 SGHDN and CDR2 FVKESK.

The rearrangement links TRBV11-3 to TRBJ2-7; D remains unclear. This CDR3 region has 13 residues. Germline V CDR1 and CDR2: SGHNT, YENEEA. V lost 0 bases, J lost 3 bases, and 6 bases lay in between. The CDR3 here is CASSLEWGYEQYF. The CDR3 bases are TGTGCCAGCAGCTTAGAGTGGGGCTACGAGCAGTACTTC.

The chain links TRBV7-3 to TRBJ2-2; no reliable D call. There are 14 residues in the CDR3. Germline CDR1 is SGHTA and CDR2 is FQGTGA. The V end lost 4 bases, the J end lost 1 base, and 7 bases lay between the germline ends. CDR3 residues: CASSSYQNTGELFF. The CDR3 DNA reads TGTGCCAGCAGCTCCTACCAGAACACCGGGGAGCTGTTTTTT.

This chain links TRBV15 with TRBJ1-1, with 7 bases that match TRBD1. V lost 2 bases, J lost 2 bases, and 5 bases stayed unmatched. The CDR3 loop spans 15 amino acids. Germline V gene sequence: CDR1 LNHNV, CDR2 YYDKDF (reference sequence). The CDR3 DNA sequence: TGTGCCACCAGCAGACCCGGGACAGTCAACACTGAAGCTTTCTTT. It translates to CATSRPGTVNTEAFF.

This sequence joins TRBV10-1 and TRBJ2-1; TRBD2 agrees at 9 bases. The J segment lost 0 bases and the V segment lost 6 bases, leaving 6 bases of the junction unmatched. The CDR3 length is 16 residues. Germline CDR1 and CDR2: WNHNN and SYGVQD (reference sequence). The CDR3 DNA follows: TGCGCCAGCAGAGTAGCTAGCGGGGTCTCCTACAATGAGCAGTTCTTC. Residues: CASRVASGVSYNEQFF.

The chain couples TRBV28 to TRBJ2-7; D is perhaps TRBD2 (6 bases). The CDR3 has 12 amino acids. Trimming cost V 2 bases and J 7 bases, with 9 bases left between them. Germline CDR1 MDHEN, CDR2 SYDVKM. CDR3 DNA sequence: TGTGCCAGCAGTTTACTGGGGAGGGAGCAGTACTTC. Translating gives CASSLLGREQYF.